Given below is one TCR beta chain in context. This record comes from a study of blood T cell repertoires in COVID-19. The method was immunoSEQ multiplex PCR; TCRdb's version includes in-frame clones alone and lacks a portion of them. The sample has more than 85,000 clones, approximately 90% seen once. The sample taken for sequencing was peripheral blood. This receptor was taken from a woman between 50 and 59 years old with acute or convalescent COVID-19.

Here the CDR3 DNA reads TGTGCCAGCAGTGAAAGGACAGGTAGCAATCAGCCCCAGCATTTT. Its translation is CASSERTGSNQPQHF. The J gene is TRBJ1-5, the V gene TRBV2; 7 bases are shared with TRBD1. In germline, CDR1 is SNHLY, CDR2 FYNNEI. Unmatched junction bases numbered 1, after V lost 2 bases and J lost 0 bases. The CDR3 totals 15 residues.